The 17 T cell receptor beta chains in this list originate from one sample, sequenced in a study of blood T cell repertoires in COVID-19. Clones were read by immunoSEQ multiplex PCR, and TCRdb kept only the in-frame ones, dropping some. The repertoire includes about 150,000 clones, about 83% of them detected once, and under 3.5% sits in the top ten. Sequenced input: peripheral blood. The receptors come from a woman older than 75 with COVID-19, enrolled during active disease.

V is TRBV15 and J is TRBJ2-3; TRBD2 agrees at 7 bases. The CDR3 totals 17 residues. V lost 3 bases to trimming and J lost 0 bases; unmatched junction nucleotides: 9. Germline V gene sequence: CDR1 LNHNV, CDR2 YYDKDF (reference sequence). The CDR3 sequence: CATSSYHLAVSTDTQYF. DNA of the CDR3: TGTGCCACCAGCAGTTATCATCTAGCGGTTAGCACAGATACGCAGTATTTT.

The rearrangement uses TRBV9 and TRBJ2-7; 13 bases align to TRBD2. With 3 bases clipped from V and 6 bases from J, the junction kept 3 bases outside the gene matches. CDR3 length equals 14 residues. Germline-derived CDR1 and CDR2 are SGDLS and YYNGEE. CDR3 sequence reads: CASSGLAGGREQYF. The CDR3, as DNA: TGTGCCAGCAGCGGACTAGCGGGAGGACGCGAGCAGTACTTC.

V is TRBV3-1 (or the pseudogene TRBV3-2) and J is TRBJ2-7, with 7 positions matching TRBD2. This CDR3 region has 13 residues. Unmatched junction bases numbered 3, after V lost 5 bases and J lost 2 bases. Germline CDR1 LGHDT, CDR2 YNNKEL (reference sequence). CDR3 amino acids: CASSSGTPYEQYF. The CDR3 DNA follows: TGTGCCAGCAGCAGCGGGACCCCCTACGAGCAGTACTTC.

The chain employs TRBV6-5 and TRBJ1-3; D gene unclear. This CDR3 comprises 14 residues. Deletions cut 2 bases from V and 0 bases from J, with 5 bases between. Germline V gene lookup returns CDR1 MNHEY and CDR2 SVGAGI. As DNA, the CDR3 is TGTGCCAGCAGTTACGAGGGCTCTGGAAACACCATATATTTT. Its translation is CASSYEGSGNTIYF.

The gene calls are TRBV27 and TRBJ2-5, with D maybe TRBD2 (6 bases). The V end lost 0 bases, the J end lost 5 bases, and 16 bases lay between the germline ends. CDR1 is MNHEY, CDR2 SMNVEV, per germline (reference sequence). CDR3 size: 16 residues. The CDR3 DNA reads TGTGCCAGCAGTTTATCGGGGACTCTCTTCGGGGAGACCCAGTACTTC. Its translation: CASSLSGTLFGETQYF.

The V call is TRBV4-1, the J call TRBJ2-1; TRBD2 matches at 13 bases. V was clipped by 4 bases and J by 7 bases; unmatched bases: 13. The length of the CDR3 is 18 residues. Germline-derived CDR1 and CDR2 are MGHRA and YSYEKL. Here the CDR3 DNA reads TGCGCCAGCAGCCGGCAACTAGCGGGGGGGCATGTTTGGAATGAGCAGTTCTTC. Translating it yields CASSRQLAGGHVWNEQFF.

CDR3 amino acids: CASSQPRGGFRYF. The CDR3 DNA reads as TGTGCCAGCAGCCAACCCCGAGGAGGGTTCCGGTACTTC. V usage is TRBV14 and J usage is TRBJ2-5; D may be TRBD2 (6 bases). From germline, CDR1 is SGHDN and CDR2 FVKESK. The CDR3 is 13 amino acids. V shed 2 bases and J shed 13 bases, with 17 bases lying between them.

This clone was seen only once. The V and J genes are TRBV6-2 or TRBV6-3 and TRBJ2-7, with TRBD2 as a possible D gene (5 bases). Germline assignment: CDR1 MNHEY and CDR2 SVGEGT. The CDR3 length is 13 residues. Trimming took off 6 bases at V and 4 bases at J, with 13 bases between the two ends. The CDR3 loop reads CASSPDPGYEQYF. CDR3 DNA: TGTGCCAGCAGCCCCGACCCGGGGTACGAGCAGTACTTC.

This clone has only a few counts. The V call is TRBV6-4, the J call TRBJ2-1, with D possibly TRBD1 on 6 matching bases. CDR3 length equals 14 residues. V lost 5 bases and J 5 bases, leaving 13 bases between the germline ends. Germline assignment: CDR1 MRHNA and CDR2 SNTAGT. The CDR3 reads CASSPDRINNEQFF. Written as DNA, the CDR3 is TGTGCCAGCAGTCCCGACAGGATCAACAATGAGCAGTTCTTC.

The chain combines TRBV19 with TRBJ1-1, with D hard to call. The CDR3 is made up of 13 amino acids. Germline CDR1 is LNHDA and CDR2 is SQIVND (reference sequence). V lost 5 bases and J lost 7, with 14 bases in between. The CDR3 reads CASSFQVRREAFF. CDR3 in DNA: TGTGCCAGTAGTTTCCAGGTCCGGCGTGAAGCTTTCTTT.

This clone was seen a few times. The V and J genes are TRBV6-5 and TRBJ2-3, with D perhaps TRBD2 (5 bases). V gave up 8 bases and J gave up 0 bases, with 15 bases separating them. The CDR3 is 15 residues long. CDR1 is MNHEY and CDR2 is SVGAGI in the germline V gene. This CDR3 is CASGKNTRSTDTQYF. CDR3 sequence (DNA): TGTGCCAGCGGAAAAAACACTAGAAGCACAGATACGCAGTATTTT.

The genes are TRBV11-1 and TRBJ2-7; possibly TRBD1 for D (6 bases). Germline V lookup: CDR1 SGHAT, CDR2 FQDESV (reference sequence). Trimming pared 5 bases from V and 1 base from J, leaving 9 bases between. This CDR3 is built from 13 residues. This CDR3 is CASSPGQSYEQYF. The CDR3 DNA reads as TGTGCCAGCAGCCCAGGACAGTCCTACGAGCAGTACTTC. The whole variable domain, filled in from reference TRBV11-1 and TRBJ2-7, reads EAEVAQSPRYKITEKSQAVAFWCDPISGHATLYWYRQILGQGPELLVQFQDESVVDDSQLPKDRFSAERLKGVDSTLKIQPAELGDSAMYLCASSPGQSYEQYFGPGTRLTVT.

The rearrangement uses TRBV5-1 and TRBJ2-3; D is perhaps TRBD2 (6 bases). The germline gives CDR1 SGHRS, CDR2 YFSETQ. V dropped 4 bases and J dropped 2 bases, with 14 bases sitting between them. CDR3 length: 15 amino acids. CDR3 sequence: CASSLGTHYTDTQYF. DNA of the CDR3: TGCGCCAGCAGCCTCGGGACTCATTACACAGATACGCAGTATTTT.

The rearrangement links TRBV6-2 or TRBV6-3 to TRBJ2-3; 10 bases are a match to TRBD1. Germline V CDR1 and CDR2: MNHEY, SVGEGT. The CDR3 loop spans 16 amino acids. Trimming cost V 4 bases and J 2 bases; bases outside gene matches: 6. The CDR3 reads CASSSWTGGNTDTQYF. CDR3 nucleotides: TGTGCCAGCAGTTCCTGGACAGGGGGTAACACAGATACGCAGTATTTT.

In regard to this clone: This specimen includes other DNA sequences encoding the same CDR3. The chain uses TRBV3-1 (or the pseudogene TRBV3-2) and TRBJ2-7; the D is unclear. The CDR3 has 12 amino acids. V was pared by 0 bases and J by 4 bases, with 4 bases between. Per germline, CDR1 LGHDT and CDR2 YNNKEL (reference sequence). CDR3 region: CASSQDRYEQYF. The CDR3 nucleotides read TGTGCCAGCAGCCAAGATCGGTACGAGCAGTACTTC.

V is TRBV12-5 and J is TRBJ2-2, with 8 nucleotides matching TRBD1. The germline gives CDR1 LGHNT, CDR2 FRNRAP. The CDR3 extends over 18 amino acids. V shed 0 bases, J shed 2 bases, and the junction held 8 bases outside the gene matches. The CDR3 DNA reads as TGTGCTAGTGGTTTGGTGCCCCCCGGACAGGGAAACACCGGGGAGCTGTTTTTT. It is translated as CASGLVPPGQGNTGELFF.

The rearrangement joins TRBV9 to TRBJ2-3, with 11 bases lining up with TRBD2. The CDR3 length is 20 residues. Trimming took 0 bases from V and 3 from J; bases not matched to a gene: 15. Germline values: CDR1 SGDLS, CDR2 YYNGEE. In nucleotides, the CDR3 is TGTGCCAGCAGCGTAGGAACTAGCGGGAGAGGATATGGGGTGACAGATACGCAGTATTTT. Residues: CASSVGTSGRGYGVTDTQYF.